This TCR beta chain was recovered during a study of cytomegalovirus exposure and HLA in healthy donors. Method: immunoSEQ multiplex PCR; TCRdb's copy keeps in-frame clones and lacks some. The table lists roughly 330,000 clones, about nine tenths of them singletons. Germline V lookup: CDR1 SGHRS, CDR2 YFSETQ. With 7 bases removed from V and 3 bases from J, the gap between germline ends came to 8 bases. The CDR3 is 11 amino acids. V and J are TRBV5-1 and TRBJ2-7, with D uncertain. The clonotype originates from a woman in her 30s in good health and CMV-seropositive. Input material: PBMCs. DNA for the CDR3: TGCGCCAGCCGCCAAAACTACGAGCAGTACTTC. Translation gives CASRQNYEQYF.